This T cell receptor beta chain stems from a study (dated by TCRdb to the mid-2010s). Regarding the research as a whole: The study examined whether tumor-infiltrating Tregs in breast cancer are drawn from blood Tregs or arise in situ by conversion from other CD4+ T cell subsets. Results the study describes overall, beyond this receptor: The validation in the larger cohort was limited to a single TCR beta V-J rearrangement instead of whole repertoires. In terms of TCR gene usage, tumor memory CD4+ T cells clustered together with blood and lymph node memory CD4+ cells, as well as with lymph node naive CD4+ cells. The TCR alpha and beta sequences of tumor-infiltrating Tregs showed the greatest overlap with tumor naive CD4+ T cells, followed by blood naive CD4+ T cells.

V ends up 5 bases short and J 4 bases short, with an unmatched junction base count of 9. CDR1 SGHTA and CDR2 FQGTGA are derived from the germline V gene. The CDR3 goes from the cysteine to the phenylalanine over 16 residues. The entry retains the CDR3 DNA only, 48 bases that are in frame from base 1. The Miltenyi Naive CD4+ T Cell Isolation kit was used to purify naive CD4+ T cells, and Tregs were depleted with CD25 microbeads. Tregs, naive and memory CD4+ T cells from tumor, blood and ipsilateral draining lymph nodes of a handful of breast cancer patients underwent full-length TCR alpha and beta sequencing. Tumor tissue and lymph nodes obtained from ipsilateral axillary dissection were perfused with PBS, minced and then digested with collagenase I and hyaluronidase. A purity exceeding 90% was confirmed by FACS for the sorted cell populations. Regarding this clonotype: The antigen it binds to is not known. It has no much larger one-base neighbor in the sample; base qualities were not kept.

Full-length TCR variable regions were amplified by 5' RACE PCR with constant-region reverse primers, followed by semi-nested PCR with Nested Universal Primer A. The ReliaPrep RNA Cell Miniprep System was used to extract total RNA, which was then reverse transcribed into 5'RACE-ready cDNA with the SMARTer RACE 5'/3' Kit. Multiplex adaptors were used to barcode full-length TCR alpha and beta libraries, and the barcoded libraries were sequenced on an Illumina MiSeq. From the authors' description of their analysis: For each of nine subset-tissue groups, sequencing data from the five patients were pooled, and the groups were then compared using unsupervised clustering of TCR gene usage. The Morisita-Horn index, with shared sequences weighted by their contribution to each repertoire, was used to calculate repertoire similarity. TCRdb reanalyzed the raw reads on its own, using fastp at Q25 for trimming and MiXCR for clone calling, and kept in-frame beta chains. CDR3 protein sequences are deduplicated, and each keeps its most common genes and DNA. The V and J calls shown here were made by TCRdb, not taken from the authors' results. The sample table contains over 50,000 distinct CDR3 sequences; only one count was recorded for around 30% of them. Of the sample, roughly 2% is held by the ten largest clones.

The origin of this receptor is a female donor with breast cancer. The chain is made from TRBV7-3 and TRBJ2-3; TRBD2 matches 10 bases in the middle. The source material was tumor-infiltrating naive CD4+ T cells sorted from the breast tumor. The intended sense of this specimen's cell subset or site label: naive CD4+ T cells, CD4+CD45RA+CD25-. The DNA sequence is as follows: TGTGCCAGCAGCCCGCGGACTAGCGGAGGGGCAGATACGCAGTATTTT. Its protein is CASSPRTSGGADTQYF.